This entry lists 26 T cell receptor beta chains sequenced from one sample in a study of PD-1 blockade in classical Hodgkin lymphoma. Every patient relapsed after autologous stem cell transplantation, and brentuximab vedotin exposure varied. TCRdb keeps only in-frame clones here, not all; method: immunoSEQ multiplex PCR. The sample lists 46,000 or so clones; 60% to 85% were seen once. The starting material was peripheral blood mononuclear cells (PBMCs), obtained before the second cycle of nivolumab. All receptors come from a human donor with classical Hodgkin lymphoma.

The V and J genes are TRBV4-3 and TRBJ2-7; D unresolved. Trimming pared 1 base from V and 1 base from J, leaving 5 bases between. Germline CDR1 and CDR2: LGHNA and YSLEER. This CDR3 has 13 residues. CDR3 loop: CASSQAASYEQYF. Written as DNA, the CDR3 is TGCGCCAGCAGCCAAGCGGCTTCCTACGAGCAGTACTTC.

The J gene is TRBJ2-1, the V gene TRBV28, with a possible D match to TRBD2 (7 bases). The CDR3 is 13 residues long. The V end was cut by 6 bases, the J end by 7 bases, with 13 bases between. Germline values: CDR1 MDHEN, CDR2 SYDVKM. For the CDR3, the DNA is TGTGCCAGCAGCCCGGGGGGCCGGAATGAGCAGTTCTTC. Amino acid sequence: CASSPGGRNEQFF.

CDR3 in DNA: TGTGCCAGCAGCTTAGGAGCGGGGGCGGTCTACGAGCAGTACTTC. The encoded protein is CASSLGAGAVYEQYF. The chain uses TRBV7-2 and TRBJ2-7, with TRBD2 identical over 8 bases. The CDR3 contains 15 residues. With 1 base clipped from V and 3 bases from J, the junction kept 5 bases outside the gene matches. Germline CDR1 SGHTA, CDR2 FQGNSA.

The chain uses TRBV2 and TRBJ1-5, with D hard to call. In germline, CDR1 is SNHLY, CDR2 FYNNEI. The V end was cut by 3 bases, the J end by 10 bases, with 10 bases between. This CDR3 is built from 12 residues. As DNA, the CDR3 is TGTGCCAGCAGTGAGGGAGGGATACCCCAGCATTTT. It encodes CASSEGGIPQHF.

Here the CDR3 DNA reads TGTGCCAGCAGACGAACGGGACAGGGTTTTGGCTACACCTTC. Amino acids: CASRRTGQGFGYTF. The gene calls are TRBV28 and TRBJ1-2; 9 nucleotides agree with TRBD1. CDR1 MDHEN and CDR2 SYDVKM come from the germline V gene. The CDR3 is 14 amino acids. The V and J ends lost 6 bases and 7 bases, in that order; junction bases with no gene match: 9.

V gene TRBV9 combines with J gene TRBJ1-1; D perhaps matches TRBD1 (5 bases). CDR1 SGDLS and CDR2 YYNGEE come from the germline V gene. V lost 0 bases, J lost 5 bases, and 14 bases lay in between. The CDR3 spans 15 residues. CDR3 sequence reads: CASSVGRTGGTEAFF. CDR3 coding DNA: TGTGCCAGCAGCGTAGGGCGGACGGGGGGAACTGAAGCTTTCTTT.

A single count supports this clone. This chain connects TRBV6-1 to TRBJ2-6, with TRBD1 matching over 7 bases. The CDR3 is 15 residues long. V trimming: 6 bases; J trimming: 3 bases; junction bases outside the gene matches: 5. CDR1 is MNHNS and CDR2 is SASEGT in the germline V gene. The CDR3 DNA reads TGTGCCAGCAGCGAAAGGGGGCGTGGGGCCAACGTCCTGACTTTC. Translated, it gives CASSERGRGANVLTF.

This clone was counted once. The V call is TRBV21-1, the J call TRBJ1-4; TRBD1 is the table's D call and was not checked against the DNA. TRBV21-1 counts as a pseudogene. The CDR3 is 12 amino acids. Here the CDR3 DNA reads TGTGCCAAAGGGGGCTGGGCTGAAAAACTGTTTTTT. This sequence encodes CAKGGWAEKLFF.

Comments on this clone: This sample also contains other DNA sequences that code for the same CDR3. Written as DNA, the CDR3 is TGTGCCAGTAGTATAGGTAATCAGCCCCAGCATTTT. This encodes CASSIGNQPQHF. This chain joins TRBV19 and TRBJ1-5; D uncertain. V lost 1 base and J 4 bases, leaving 2 bases between the germline ends. Germline CDR1 is LNHDA and CDR2 is SQIVND (reference sequence). The CDR3 consists of 12 residues.

The rearrangement links TRBV7-9 to TRBJ1-5, with 7 bases that match TRBD1. CDR1 SEHNR and CDR2 FQNEAQ come from the germline V gene (reference sequence). The trim removed 2 bases at V and 5 bases at J, leaving 9 bases unmatched. CDR3 size: 16 residues. DNA for the CDR3: TGTGCCAGCAGCTTAAATCTAGGGACAGAGCATCAGCCCCAGCATTTT. This gives the protein CASSLNLGTEHQPQHF.

The chain recombines TRBV30 with TRBJ1-3; D call uncertain. The V gene lost 2 bases and the J gene lost 1 base, with 15 bases spanning the gap. Germline lookup yields CDR1 GTSNPN and CDR2 SVGIG (reference sequence). The CDR3 consists of 16 residues. The DNA for the CDR3 is TGTGCCTGGAGTCCTCCTGTCCAAGGGTCTGGAAACACCATATATTTT. Encoded protein: CAWSPPVQGSGNTIYF.

J is TRBJ1-2 and V is TRBV7-2; D is undetermined. V gave up 1 base and J gave up 2 bases, with 11 bases separating them. Germline V CDR1 and CDR2: SGHTA, FQGNSA. This CDR3 spans 15 amino acids. The CDR3 coding sequence is TGTGCCAGCAGCTTAGATTGGGGAATCAACTATGGCTACACCTTC. Encoded protein: CASSLDWGINYGYTF.

There are a few counts of this clone. The chain has TRBV7-9 and TRBJ1-5; D call uncertain. Germline CDR1 SEHNR, CDR2 FQNEAQ (reference sequence). Trimming pared 4 bases from V and 1 base from J, leaving 5 bases between. The CDR3 consists of 13 residues. CDR3 nucleotides: TGTGCCAGCAGCTCAGGCAGCAATCAGCCCCAGCATTTT. Its translation: CASSSGSNQPQHF.

The rearrangement uses TRBV28 and TRBJ2-5; D is unresolved. From germline, CDR1 is MDHEN and CDR2 SYDVKM. V lost 5 bases, J lost 2 bases, and 18 bases lay in between. The CDR3 has 16 amino acids. CDR3 in amino acids: CASSPQARRIQETQYF. The CDR3 region has the DNA TGTGCCAGCAGTCCACAAGCCCGACGAATACAAGAGACCCAGTACTTC.

J is TRBJ1-1 and V is TRBV19; 7 bases agree with TRBD1. Looked up from germline, CDR1 is LNHDA and CDR2 is SQIVND (reference sequence). CDR3 size: 14 residues. Trimming at V came to 5 bases and at J to 5 bases, leaving 8 bases not matched to a gene. The CDR3 nucleotides are TGTGCCAGTAGTGCTAGACAGGGAGGGACTGAAGCTTTCTTT. Translation gives CASSARQGGTEAFF. The variable domain in full, completed from reference TRBV19 and TRBJ1-1, reads DGGITQSPKYLFRKEGQNVTLSCEQNLNHDAMYWYRQDPGQGLRLIYYSQIVNDFQKGDIAEGYSVSREKKESFPLTVTSAQKNPTAFYLCASSARQGGTEAFFGQGTRLTVV.

This clone was recorded only once. The chain uses TRBV7-9 and TRBJ2-2; D not certain. Germline assignment: CDR1 SEHNR and CDR2 FQNEAQ (reference sequence). The CDR3 loop spans 16 amino acids. V lost 10 bases, J lost 1 base, and 19 bases lay in between. This CDR3 is CATHPAPDLNTGELFF. The DNA for the CDR3 is TGTGCCACCCATCCTGCCCCCGATTTGAACACCGGGGAGCTGTTTTTT. The whole variable domain, filled in from reference TRBV7-9 and TRBJ2-2, reads DTGVSQNPRHKITKRGQNVTFRCDPISEHNRLYWYRQTLGQGPEFLTYFQNEAQLEKSRLLSDRFSAERPKGSFSTLEIQRTEQGDSAMYLCATHPAPDLNTGELFFGEGSRLTVL.

This rearrangement joins TRBV2 to TRBJ1-1; 10 bases map to TRBD1. Germline V gene lookup returns CDR1 SNHLY and CDR2 FYNNEI. The CDR3 length is 14 residues. V gave up 4 bases and J gave up 3 bases; unmatched junction bases: 2. CDR3 bases: TGTGCCAGCAGTGGACAGGGGGCCCACACTGAAGCTTTCTTT. Amino acid sequence: CASSGQGAHTEAFF.

The gene calls are TRBV4-1 and TRBJ2-7, with 14 bases that match TRBD2. Germline trimming cut 3 bases from V and 7 bases from J; bases unmatched to any gene: 5. CDR3 length: 15 amino acids. Germline V CDR1 and CDR2: MGHRA, YSYEKL. The CDR3 region has the DNA TGCGCCAGCAGCCACGGGACTAGCGGGAGCTTTGAGCAGTACTTC. Protein: CASSHGTSGSFEQYF.

Written as DNA, the CDR3 is TGTGCCAGCAGTTTATATAGTGGGTCACCCCTCCACTTT. It encodes CASSLYSGSPLHF. J is TRBJ1-6 and V is TRBV28; D gene uncertain. CDR3 length: 13 amino acids. Germline CDR1 reads MDHEN; CDR2 reads SYDVKM. The V end was cut by 1 base, the J end by 10 bases, with 8 bases between.

This clone has only a few counts. J is TRBJ1-5 and V is TRBV30; a possible D gene is TRBD1 (6 bases). V was clipped by 2 bases and J by 0 bases, with 17 bases between them. CDR3 length: 17 amino acids. The germline gives CDR1 GTSNPN, CDR2 SVGIG (reference sequence). The CDR3 bases are TGTGCCTGGAGTACAGAACGCTGGACAGATAGCAATCAGCCCCAGCATTTT. It encodes CAWSTERWTDSNQPQHF.

The V call is TRBV10-3, the J call TRBJ2-7, with D possibly matching TRBD1 (6 bases). This CDR3 has 12 residues. Germline V lookup: CDR1 ENHRY, CDR2 SYGVKD. With 11 bases removed from V and 2 bases from J, the gap between germline ends came to 13 bases. CDR3 amino acids: CAARTDTYEQYF. As DNA, the CDR3 is TGTGCCGCGAGGACAGACACCTACGAGCAGTACTTC.

V is TRBV10-1 and J is TRBJ2-1; 8 positions match TRBD2. The length of the CDR3 is 14 residues. Germline V lookup: CDR1 WNHNN, CDR2 SYGVQD (reference sequence). Trimming took 8 bases from V and 2 from J; bases not matched to a gene: 5. The CDR3 region is CASGTSGTYNEQFF. CDR3 DNA: TGCGCCAGCGGTACTAGCGGAACCTACAATGAGCAGTTCTTC.

The gene calls are TRBV19 and TRBJ2-7; TRBD1 aligns across 7 bases. The trim removed 7 bases at V and 5 bases at J, leaving 17 bases unmatched. Per the germline V gene, CDR1 is LNHDA and CDR2 is SQIVND (reference sequence). There are 16 residues in the CDR3. The CDR3, as DNA: TGTGCCAGTACCCCGACAGGGAAATTTGGGTCCAACGAGCAGTACTTC. Its translation is CASTPTGKFGSNEQYF.

This clone was recorded a few times. The rearrangement joins TRBV10-3 to TRBJ2-2; D tentatively fits TRBD1 or TRBD2 (5 bases each). Germline V CDR1 and CDR2: ENHRY, SYGVKD. V shed 8 bases and J shed 0 bases, with 13 bases lying between them. The CDR3 sequence is 15 residues long. The CDR3, as DNA: TGTGCCATCCCTCGAGGGGTTCCGAACACCGGGGAGCTGTTTTTT. Protein sequence: CAIPRGVPNTGELFF.

The V and J genes are TRBV2 and TRBJ1-1; D may be TRBD1 (5 bases). Germline V CDR1 and CDR2: SNHLY, FYNNEI. The CDR3 covers 12 residues. V shed 5 bases and J shed 5 bases, with 9 bases lying between them. CDR3 sequence: CASSWTRTEAFF. CDR3 nucleotide sequence: TGTGCCAGCAGTTGGACACGTACTGAAGCTTTCTTT.

The V and J genes are TRBV4-1 and TRBJ1-1; D gene ambiguous. The CDR3 spans 14 residues. V was shortened by 0 bases and J by 3 bases, with 8 bases between the two germline ends. The germline CDR1 and CDR2 sequences are MGHRA and YSYEKL. The CDR3 region has the DNA TGCGCCAGCAGCCAAGACCCACACTACACTGAAGCTTTCTTT. Translation gives CASSQDPHYTEAFF.